The clone carrying this T cell receptor beta chain was counted between two and nine times. The antigen remains undetermined. This sample is part of a study of beta chain features in type 1 diabetes. Study-wide results and limits: Moderately but significantly shorter TCRB CDR3s were found in Type 1 diabetes patients in all four CD4+ subsets. Patients' naive, central memory and Treg TCRB repertoires seemed closer to one another than those of healthy donors. Reduced insertions and increased deletions marked VDJ junctions in type 1 diabetes patients.

Isolation of CD4+ naive, central memory, regulatory and stem cell-like memory cells was achieved by sorting via CD45RO/CCR7/CD25/CD127/CD95/CD27. Sequencing targeted expressed TCRB transcripts, as all isolated RNA had been reverse transcribed. About 3.5 million reads per sample on average were obtained from naive, central memory and regulatory T cell samples. TCRdb's table, derived via immunoSEQ multiplex PCR, lists solely in-frame clones and lacks some. This table holds about 710,000 clones, more than 13% found once. The source of this sequence is a man between 18 and 35 years old with type 1 diabetes. Specimen: naive CD4+ T cells from blood.

In nucleotides, the CDR3 is TGTGCCTGGAGTCTAGCGGGAGTCTCAGGGGCCAACGTCCTGACTTTC. This gives the protein CAWSLAGVSGANVLTF. This rearrangement joins TRBV30 to TRBJ2-6; 10 bases map to TRBD2. This CDR3 is 16 amino acids long. Germline CDR1 and CDR2: GTSNPN and SVGIG (reference sequence). V trimming: 2 bases; J trimming: 4 bases; junction bases outside the gene matches: 5.